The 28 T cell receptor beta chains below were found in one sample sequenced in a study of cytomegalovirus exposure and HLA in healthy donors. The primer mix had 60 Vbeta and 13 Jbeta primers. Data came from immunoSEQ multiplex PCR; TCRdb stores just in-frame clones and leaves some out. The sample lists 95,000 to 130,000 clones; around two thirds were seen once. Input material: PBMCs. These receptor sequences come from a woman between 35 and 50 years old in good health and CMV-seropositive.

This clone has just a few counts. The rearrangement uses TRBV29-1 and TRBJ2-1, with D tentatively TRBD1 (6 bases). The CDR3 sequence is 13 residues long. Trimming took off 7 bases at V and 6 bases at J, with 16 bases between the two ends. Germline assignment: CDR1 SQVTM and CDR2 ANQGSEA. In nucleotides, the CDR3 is TGCAGCGCACGGGACACGGCCATCAATGAGCAGTTCTTC. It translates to CSARDTAINEQFF.

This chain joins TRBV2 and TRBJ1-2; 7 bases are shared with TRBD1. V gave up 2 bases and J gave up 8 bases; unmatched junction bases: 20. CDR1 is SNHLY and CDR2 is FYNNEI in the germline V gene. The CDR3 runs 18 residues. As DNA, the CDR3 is TGTGCCAGCAGTGAAACCGGGACAGACTACTCGAGGACTCGCGGCTACACCTTC. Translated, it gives CASSETGTDYSRTRGYTF.

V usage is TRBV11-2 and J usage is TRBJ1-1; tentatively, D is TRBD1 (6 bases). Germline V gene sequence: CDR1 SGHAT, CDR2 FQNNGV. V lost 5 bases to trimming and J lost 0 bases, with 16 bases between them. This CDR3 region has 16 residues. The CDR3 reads CASSPHGGQVNTEAFF. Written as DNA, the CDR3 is TGTGCCAGCAGCCCCCATGGGGGACAAGTGAACACTGAAGCTTTCTTT.

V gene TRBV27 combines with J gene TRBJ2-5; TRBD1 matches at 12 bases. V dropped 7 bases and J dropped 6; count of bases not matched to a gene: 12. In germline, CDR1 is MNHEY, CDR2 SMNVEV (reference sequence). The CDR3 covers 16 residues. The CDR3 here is CASTKSGTGGAKTQYF. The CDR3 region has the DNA TGTGCCAGCACTAAGTCCGGGACAGGGGGCGCGAAGACCCAGTACTTC.

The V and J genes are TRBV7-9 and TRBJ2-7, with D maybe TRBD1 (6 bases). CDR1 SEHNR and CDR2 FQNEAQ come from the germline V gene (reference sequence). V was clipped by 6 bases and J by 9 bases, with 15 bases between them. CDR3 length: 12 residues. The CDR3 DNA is TGTGCCAGCAGAAGGGACACCTCAGTGCAGTACTTC. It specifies CASRRDTSVQYF.

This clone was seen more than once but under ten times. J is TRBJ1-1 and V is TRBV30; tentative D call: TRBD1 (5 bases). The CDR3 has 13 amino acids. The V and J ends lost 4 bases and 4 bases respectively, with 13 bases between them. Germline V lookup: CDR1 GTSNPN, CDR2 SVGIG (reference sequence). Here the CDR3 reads CAWNGGEGTEAFF. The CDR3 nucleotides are TGTGCCTGGAACGGGGGTGAGGGCACTGAAGCTTTCTTT.

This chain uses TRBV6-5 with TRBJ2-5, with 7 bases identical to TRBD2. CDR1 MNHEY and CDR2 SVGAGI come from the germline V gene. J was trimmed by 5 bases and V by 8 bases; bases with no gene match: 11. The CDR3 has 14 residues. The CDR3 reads CASCPGGGSETQYF. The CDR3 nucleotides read TGTGCCAGCTGTCCCGGGGGAGGGTCGGAGACCCAGTACTTC.

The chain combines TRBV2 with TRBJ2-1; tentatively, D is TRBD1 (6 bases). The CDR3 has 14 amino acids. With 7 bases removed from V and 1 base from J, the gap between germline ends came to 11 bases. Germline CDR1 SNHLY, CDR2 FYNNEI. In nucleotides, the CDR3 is TGTGCCAGCAACAGGGTGGTATCCTACAATGAGCAGTTCTTC. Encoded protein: CASNRVVSYNEQFF.

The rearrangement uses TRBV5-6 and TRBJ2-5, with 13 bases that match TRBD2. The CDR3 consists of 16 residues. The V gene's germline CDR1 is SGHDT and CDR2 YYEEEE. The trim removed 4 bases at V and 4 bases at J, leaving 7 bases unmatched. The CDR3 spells CASSTGLAGVVETQYF. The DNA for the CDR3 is TGTGCCAGCAGCACCGGACTAGCGGGAGTAGTAGAGACCCAGTACTTC.

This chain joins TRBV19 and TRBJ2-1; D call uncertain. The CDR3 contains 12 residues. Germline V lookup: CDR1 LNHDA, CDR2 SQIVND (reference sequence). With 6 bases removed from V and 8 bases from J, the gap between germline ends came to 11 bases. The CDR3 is CASSPGVDEQFF. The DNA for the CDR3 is TGTGCCAGTAGCCCGGGTGTCGATGAGCAGTTCTTC.

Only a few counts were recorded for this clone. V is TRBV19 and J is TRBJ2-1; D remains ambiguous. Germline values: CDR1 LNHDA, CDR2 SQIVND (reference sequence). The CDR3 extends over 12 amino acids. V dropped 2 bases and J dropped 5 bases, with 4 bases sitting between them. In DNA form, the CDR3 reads TGTGCCAGTAGTATACTAAACAATGAGCAGTTCTTC. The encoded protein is CASSILNNEQFF.

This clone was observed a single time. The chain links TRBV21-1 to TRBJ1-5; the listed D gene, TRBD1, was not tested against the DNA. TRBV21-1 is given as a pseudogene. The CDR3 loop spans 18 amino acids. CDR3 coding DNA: TGTGCCAGCAGCAAAAAGGCACAGCTACCCCATAGCAATCAGCCCCAGCATTTT. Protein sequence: CASSKKAQLPHSNQPQHF.

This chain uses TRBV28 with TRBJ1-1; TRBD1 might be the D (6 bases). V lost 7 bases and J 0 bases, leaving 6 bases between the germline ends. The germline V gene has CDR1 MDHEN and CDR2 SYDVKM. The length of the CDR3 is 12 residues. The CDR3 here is CASNRVNTEAFF. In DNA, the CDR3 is TGTGCCAGCAACAGGGTGAACACTGAAGCTTTCTTT.

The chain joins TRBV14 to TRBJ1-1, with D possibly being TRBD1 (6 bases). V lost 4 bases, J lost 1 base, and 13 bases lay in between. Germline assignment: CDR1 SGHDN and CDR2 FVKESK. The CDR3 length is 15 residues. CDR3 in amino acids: CASSLRGGENTEAFF. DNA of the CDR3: TGTGCCAGCAGCCTCAGGGGAGGGGAGAACACTGAAGCTTTCTTT.

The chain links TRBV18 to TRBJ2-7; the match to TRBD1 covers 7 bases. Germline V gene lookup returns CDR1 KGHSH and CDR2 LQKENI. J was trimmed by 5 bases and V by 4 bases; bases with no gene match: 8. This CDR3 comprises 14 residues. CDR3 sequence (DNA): TGTGCCAGCTCACAAGCCGGGACAGAAAACGAGCAGTACTTC. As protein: CASSQAGTENEQYF.

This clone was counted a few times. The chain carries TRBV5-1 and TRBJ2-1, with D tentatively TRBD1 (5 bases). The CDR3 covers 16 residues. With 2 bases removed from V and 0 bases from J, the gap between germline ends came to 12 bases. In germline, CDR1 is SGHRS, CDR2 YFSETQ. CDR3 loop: CASSLNTGSSYNEQFF. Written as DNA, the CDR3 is TGCGCCAGCAGCTTAAACACAGGTAGCTCCTACAATGAGCAGTTCTTC.

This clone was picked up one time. The DNA for the CDR3 is TGTGCCAGCAGCCAAGATACTGATGGGACTAGGGGCAAAAACATTCAGTACTTC. This gives the protein CASSQDTDGTRGKNIQYF. The rearrangement links TRBV4-2 to TRBJ2-4, with 8 positions matching TRBD2. The length of the CDR3 is 18 residues. Germline V CDR1 and CDR2: LGHNA, YNFKEQ. J lost 3 bases, V lost 0 bases, and 10 bases had no gene match.

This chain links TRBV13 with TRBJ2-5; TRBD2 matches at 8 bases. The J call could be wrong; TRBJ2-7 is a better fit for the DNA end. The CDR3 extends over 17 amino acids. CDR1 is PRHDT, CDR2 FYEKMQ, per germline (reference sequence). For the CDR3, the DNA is TGTGCCAGCAGCTTGCAGGTCGGGAGGGGTCAGCGGAACGAGCAGTACTTC. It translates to CASSLQVGRGQRNEQYF.

In DNA, the CDR3 is TGCGCCAGCAGCCAAGTTATCGGGGGGTTCGGCACTGAAGCTTTCTTT. It specifies CASSQVIGGFGTEAFF. This chain connects TRBV4-1 to TRBJ1-1; D is perhaps TRBD1 (5 bases). Looked up from germline, CDR1 is MGHRA and CDR2 is YSYEKL. The germline V and J ends were trimmed by 1 base and 4 bases, with 16 bases remaining between them. CDR3 size: 16 residues.

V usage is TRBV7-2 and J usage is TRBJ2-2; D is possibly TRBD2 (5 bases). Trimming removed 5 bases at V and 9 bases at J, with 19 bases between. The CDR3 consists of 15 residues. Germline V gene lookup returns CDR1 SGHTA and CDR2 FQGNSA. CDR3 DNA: TGTGCCAGCAGCCCACCGCTCGGACTTACCCGGGAGCTGTTTTTT. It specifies CASSPPLGLTRELFF.

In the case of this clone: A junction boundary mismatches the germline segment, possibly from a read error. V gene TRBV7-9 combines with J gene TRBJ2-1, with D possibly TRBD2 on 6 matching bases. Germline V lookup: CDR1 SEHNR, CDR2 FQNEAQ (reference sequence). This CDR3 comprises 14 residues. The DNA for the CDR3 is TGTGCCAGCAGGGGAGGAGCAGAAGACAATGAGCAGCTCTTC. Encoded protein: CASRGGAEDNEQLF.

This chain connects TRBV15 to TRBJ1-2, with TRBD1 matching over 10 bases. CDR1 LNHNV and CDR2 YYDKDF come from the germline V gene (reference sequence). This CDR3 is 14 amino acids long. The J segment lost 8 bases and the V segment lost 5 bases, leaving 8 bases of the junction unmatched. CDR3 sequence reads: CATSARQGAGGYTF. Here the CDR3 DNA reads TGTGCCACCAGCGCCCGACAGGGGGCGGGAGGCTACACCTTC.

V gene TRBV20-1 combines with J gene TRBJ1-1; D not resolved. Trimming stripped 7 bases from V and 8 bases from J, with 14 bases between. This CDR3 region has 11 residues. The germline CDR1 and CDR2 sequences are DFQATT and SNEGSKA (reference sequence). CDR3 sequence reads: CSVPMGREAFF. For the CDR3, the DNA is TGCAGTGTTCCGATGGGCAGAGAAGCTTTCTTT.

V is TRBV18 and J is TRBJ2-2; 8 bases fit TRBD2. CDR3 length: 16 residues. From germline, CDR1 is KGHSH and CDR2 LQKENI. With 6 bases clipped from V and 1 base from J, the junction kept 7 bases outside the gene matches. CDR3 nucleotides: TGTGCCAGCTCTCGGGTGACTAGCGAGAACACCGGGGAGCTGTTTTTT. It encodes CASSRVTSENTGELFF. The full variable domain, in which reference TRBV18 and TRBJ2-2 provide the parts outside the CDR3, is NAGVMQNPRHLVRRRGQEARLRCSPMKGHSHVYWYRQLPEEGLKFMVYLQKENIIDESGMPKERFSAEFPKEGPSILRIQQVVRGDSAAYFCASSRVTSENTGELFFGEGSRLTVL.

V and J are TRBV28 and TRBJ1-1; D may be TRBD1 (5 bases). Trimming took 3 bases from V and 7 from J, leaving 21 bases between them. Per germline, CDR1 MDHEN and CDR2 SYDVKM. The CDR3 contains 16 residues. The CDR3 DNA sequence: TGTGCCAGCAGTTTCAGGCAGGGAGGTTGGGCAATTGAAGCTTTCTTT. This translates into CASSFRQGGWAIEAFF.

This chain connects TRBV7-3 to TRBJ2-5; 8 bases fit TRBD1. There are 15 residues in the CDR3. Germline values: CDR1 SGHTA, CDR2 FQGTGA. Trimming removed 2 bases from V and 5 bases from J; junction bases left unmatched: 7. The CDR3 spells CASSLSTGGRETQYF. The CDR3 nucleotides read TGTGCCAGCAGCTTATCTACAGGGGGTAGGGAGACCCAGTACTTC.

This chain's CDR3 is CASSEGTGTYNEQFF. As DNA, the CDR3 is TGTGCCAGCAGTGAAGGGACAGGAACCTACAATGAGCAGTTCTTC. This sequence joins TRBV2 and TRBJ2-1; 7 bases are shared with TRBD1. The V segment lost 1 base and the J segment 2 bases; nucleotides outside the gene matches: 2. The germline V gene has CDR1 SNHLY and CDR2 FYNNEI. The CDR3 has 15 amino acids.

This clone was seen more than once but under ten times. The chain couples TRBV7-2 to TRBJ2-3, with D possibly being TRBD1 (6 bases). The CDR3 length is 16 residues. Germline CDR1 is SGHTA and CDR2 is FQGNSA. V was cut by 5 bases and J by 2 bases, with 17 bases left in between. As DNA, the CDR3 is TGTGCCAGCAGCGCCGGGGTGGACAGAATCACAGATACGCAGTATTTT. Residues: CASSAGVDRITDTQYF.